The clone carrying this TCR beta chain was counted ten times or more. The entry originates in a study of T cells in Graves' hyperthyroidism and ophthalmopathy. V gave up 3 bases and J gave up 9 bases, with 9 bases separating them. This CDR3 region has 13 residues. Amplified TCR beta CDR3 regions derived from RNA transcripts. With the HTBI primer set, the TCR CDR3 went through a first round of RT-PCR. Each CDR3 protein gets one entry after TCRdb re-called the multiplex PCR reads with MiXCR. The sample includes fewer than 650,000 distinct CDR3 sequences, roughly 14% of them seen just once. This TCR derives from a woman in her thirties or forties with Graves' ophthalmopathy. Input material: blood. The chain is built from TRBV12-3 or TRBV12-4 and TRBJ1-6; no definite D call. CDR3 amino acids: CASSFLQGSPLHF. CDR3 bases: TGTGCCAGCAGTTTCCTTCAAGGTTCACCCCTCCACTTT.